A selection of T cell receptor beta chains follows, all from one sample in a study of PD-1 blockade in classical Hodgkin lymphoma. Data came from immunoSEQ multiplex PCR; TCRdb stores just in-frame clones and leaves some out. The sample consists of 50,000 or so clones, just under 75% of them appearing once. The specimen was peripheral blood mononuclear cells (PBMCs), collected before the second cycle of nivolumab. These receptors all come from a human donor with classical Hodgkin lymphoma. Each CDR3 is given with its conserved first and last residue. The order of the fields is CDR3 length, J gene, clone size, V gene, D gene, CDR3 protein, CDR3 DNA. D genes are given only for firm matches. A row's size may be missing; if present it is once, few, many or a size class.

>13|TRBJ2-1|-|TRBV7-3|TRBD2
CASSPGGYDEQFF
TGTGCCAGCAGCCCGGGAGGTTACGATGAGCAGTTCTTC
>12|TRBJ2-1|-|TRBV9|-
CASSVAYNEQFF
TGTGCCAGCAGCGTAGCCTACAATGAGCAGTTCTTC
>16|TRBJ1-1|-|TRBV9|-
CASSPQQVQVNTEAFF
TGTGCCAGCAGCCCCCAACAGGTACAAGTGAACACTGAAGCTTTCTTT
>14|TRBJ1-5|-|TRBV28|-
CASGSGSGYQPQHF
TGTGCCAGCGGATCCGGCTCAGGTTATCAGCCCCAGCATTTT
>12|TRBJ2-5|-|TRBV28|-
CASTRDPRAQYF
TGTGCCAGCACACGAGATCCCCGGGCCCAGTACTTC
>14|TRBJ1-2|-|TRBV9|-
CASSVGSPNYGYTF
TGTGCCAGCAGCGTAGGGTCCCCTAACTATGGCTACACCTTC
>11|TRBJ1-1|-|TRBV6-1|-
CASRYPEEAFF
TGTGCCAGCAGATACCCCGAGGAAGCTTTCTTT
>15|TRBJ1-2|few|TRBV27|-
CASSSLVGARDGYTF
TGTGCCAGCAGCTCCTTGGTTGGGGCGCGAGACGGCTACACCTTC
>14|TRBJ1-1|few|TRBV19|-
CASSILRGRTEAFF
TGTGCCAGTAGTATACTCAGGGGACGAACTGAAGCTTTCTTT
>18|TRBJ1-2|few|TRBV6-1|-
CASSVYPVRDSINYGYTF
TGTGCCAGCAGTGTCTACCCTGTCCGGGACTCCATAAACTATGGCTACACCTTC
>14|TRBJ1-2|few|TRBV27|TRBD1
CASSLTGEGYGYTF
TGTGCCAGCAGTTTAACAGGGGAAGGCTATGGCTACACCTTC
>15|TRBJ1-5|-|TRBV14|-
CASSRGSGANQPQHF
TGTGCCAGCAGCAGGGGCTCGGGGGCTAATCAGCCCCAGCATTTT
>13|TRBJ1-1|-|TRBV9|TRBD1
CASSAGTGVEAFF
TGTGCCAGCAGCGCCGGGACAGGGGTAGAAGCTTTCTTT
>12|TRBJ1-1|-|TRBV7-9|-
CASSVAAAEAFF
TGTGCCAGCAGCGTTGCCGCAGCTGAAGCTTTCTTT
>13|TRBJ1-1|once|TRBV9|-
CASSVRPNTEAFF
TGTGCCAGCAGCGTACGCCCGAACACTGAAGCTTTCTTT
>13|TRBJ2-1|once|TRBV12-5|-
CASGLGEANEQFF
TGTGCTAGTGGTTTGGGAGAGGCCAATGAGCAGTTCTTC
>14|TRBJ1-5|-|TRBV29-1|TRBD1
CSVLLTGNNQPQHF
TGCAGCGTTCTTCTGACAGGGAACAATCAGCCCCAGCATTTT
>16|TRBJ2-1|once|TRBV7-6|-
CASRRLPGPSYNEQFF
TGTGCCAGCAGACGCCTCCCGGGACCCTCCTACAATGAGCAGTTCTTC
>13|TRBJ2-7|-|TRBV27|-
CASSSHVSYEQYF
TGTGCCAGCAGTTCACACGTCTCCTACGAGCAGTACTTC
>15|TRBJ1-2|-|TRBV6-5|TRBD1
CASSYFGTGVRVNTF
TGTGCCAGCAGTTACTTTGGGACAGGGGTCAGAGTTAACACCTTC
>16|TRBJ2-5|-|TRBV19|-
CASSMDRLGMGETQYF
TGTGCCAGTAGTATGGACCGACTAGGGATGGGGGAGACCCAGTACTTC
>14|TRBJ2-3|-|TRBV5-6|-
CASSLWISTDTQYF
TGTGCCAGCAGCCTGTGGATTTCCACAGATACGCAGTATTTT
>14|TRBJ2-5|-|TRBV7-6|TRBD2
CASSLRTRRETQYF
TGTGCCAGCAGCTTGAGGACTAGACGAGAGACCCAGTACTTC
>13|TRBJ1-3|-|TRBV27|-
CASMFLSGNTIYF
TGTGCCAGCATGTTCCTTTCTGGAAACACCATATATTTT